The subject of this entry is one T cell receptor beta chain. Its target is unknown. TCRdb's copy holds only in-frame clones and misses some; the assay was immunoSEQ multiplex PCR. The sample has some 2,100,000 clones, around 93% seen once. The sample comes from a study of shared clonotypes between healthy human individuals. Study-level background: The study enrolled a couple of women and three men aged 18 to 49.

Regarding the study as a whole: Compared with memory subsets, naive subsets generally had larger estimated richness.

Naive CD8 cells lacked CD45RO and underwent positive selection for CCR7, leaving out terminally differentiated effector memory CD45RA+ cells. Germline trimming cut 5 bases from V and 3 bases from J; bases unmatched to any gene: 13. Germline values: CDR1 SGHTA, CDR2 FQGNSA. The CDR3 is made up of 16 amino acids. The chain employs TRBV7-2 and TRBJ2-7, with 7 bases identical to TRBD1. The specimen sequenced was naive CD8+ T cells from PBMCs. The TCR sequence derives from a young man in good health. Some clones in this sample may be carry-over from other donors' samples. CDR3 amino acids: CASSLLSGGWIYEQYF. The CDR3 bases are TGTGCCAGCAGCCTCCTCTCAGGGGGTTGGATCTACGAGCAGTACTTC.